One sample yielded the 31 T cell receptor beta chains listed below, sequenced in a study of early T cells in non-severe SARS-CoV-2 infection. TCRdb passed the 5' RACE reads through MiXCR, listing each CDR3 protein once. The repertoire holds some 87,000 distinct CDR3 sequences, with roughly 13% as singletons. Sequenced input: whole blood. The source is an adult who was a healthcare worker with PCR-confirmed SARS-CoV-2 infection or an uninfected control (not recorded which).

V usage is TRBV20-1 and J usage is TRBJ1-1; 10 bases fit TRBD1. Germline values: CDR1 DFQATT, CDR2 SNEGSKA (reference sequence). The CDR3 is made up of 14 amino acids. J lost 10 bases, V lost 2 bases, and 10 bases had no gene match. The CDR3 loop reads CSARFRQGARGAFF. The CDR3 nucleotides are TGCAGTGCTAGATTTCGACAGGGGGCGCGCGGAGCTTTCTTT.

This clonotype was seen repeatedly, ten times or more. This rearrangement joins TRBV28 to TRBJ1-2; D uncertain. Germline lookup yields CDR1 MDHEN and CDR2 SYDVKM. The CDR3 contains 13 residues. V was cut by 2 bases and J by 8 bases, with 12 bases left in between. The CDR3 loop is CASSLKPRQGYTF. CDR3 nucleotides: TGTGCCAGCAGTTTAAAACCCAGGCAGGGCTACACCTTC.

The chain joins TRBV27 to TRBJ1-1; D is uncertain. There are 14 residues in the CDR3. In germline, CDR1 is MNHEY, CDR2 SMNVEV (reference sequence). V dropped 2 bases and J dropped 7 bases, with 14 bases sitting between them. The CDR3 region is CASSLPGDRNEAFF. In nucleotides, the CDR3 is TGTGCCAGCAGTTTACCCGGGGATCGGAATGAAGCTTTCTTT.

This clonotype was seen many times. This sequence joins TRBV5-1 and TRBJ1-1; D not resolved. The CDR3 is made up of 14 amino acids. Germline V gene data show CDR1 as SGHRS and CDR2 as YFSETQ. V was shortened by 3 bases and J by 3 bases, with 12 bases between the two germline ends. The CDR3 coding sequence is TGCGCCAGCAGCTCCACGAGCGTGGACACTGAAGCTTTCTTT. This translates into CASSSTSVDTEAFF. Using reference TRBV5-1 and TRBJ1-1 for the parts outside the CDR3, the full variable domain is KAGVTQTPRYLIKTRGQQVTLSCSPISGHRSVSWYQQTPGQGLQFLFEYFSETQRNKGNFPGRFSGRQFSNSRSEMNVSTLELGDSALYLCASSSTSVDTEAFFGQGTRLTVV.

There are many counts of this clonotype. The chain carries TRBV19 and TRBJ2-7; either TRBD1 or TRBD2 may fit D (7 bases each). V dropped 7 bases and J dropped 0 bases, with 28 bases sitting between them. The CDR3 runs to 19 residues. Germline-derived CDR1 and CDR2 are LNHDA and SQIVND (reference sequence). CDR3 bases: TGTGCCAGTACCAATAGGGGGGGACGGACAGGCGAGAGCTCCTACGAGCAGTACTTC. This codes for CASTNRGGRTGESSYEQYF.

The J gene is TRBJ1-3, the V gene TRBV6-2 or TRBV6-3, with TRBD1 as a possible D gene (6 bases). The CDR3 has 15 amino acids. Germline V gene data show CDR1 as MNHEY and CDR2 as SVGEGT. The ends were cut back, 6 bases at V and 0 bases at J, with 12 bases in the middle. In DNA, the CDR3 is TGTGCCAGCAGCTACGACAGGAGCTCTGGAAACACCATATATTTT. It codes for CASSYDRSSGNTIYF.

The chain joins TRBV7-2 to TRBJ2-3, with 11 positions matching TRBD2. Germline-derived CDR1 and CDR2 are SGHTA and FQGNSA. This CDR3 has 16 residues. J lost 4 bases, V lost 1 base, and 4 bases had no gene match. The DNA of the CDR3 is TGTGCCAGCAGCTTAGTAGCGGGGGGGCGCGCAGATACGCAGTATTTT. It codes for CASSLVAGGRADTQYF.

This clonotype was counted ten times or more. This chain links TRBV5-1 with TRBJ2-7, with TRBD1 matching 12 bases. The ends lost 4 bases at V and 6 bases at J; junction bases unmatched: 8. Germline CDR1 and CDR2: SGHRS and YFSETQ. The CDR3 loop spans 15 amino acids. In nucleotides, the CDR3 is TGCGCCAGCAGCGCCGGGGGACAGGGGGCCCGCGAGCAGTACTTC. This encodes CASSAGGQGAREQYF.

This CDR3 is CASSRGGSGNTIYF. The DNA for the CDR3 is TGTGCCAGCAGCCGGGGGGGATCTGGAAACACCATATATTTT. The chain links TRBV7-2 to TRBJ1-3; tentatively, D is TRBD1 (5 bases). The CDR3 is 14 amino acids. Looked up from germline, CDR1 is SGHTA and CDR2 is FQGNSA. Trimming removed 5 bases at V and 1 base at J, with 9 bases between.

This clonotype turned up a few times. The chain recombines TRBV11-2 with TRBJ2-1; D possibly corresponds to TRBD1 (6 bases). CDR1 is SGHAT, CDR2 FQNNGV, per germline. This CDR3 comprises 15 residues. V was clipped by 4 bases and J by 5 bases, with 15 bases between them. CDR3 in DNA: TGTGCCAGCAGCTCTCCTACAGGGATTCACAATGAGCAGTTCTTC. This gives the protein CASSSPTGIHNEQFF.

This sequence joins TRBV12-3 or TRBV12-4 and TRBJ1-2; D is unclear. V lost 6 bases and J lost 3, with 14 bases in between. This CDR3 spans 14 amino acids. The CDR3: CASRHRLFYYGYTF. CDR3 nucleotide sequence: TGTGCCAGCAGACATCGACTGTTTTACTATGGCTACACCTTC.

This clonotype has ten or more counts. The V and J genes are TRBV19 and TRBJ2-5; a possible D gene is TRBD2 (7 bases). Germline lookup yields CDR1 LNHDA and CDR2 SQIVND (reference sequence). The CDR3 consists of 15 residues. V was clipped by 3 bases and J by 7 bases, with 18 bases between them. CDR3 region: CASSISGGLSGTQYF. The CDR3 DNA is TGTGCCAGTAGTATCTCGGGGGGCCTATCGGGGACCCAGTACTTC.

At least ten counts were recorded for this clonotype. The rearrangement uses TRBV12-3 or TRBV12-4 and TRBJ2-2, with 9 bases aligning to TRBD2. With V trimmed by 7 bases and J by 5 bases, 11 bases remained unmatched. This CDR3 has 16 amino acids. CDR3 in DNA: TGTGCCAGCACCCCCGGTCGGAGCGGGGGGACCGGGGAGCTGTTTTTT. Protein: CASTPGRSGGTGELFF.

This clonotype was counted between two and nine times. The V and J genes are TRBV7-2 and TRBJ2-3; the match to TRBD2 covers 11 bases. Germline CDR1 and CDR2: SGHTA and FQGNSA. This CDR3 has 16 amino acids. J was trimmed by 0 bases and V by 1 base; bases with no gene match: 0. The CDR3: CASSLGLAGSTDTQYF. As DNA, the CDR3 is TGTGCCAGCAGCTTAGGACTAGCGGGGAGCACAGATACGCAGTATTTT. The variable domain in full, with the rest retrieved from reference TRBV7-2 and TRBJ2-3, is GAGVSQSPSNKVTEKGKDVELRCDPISGHTALYWYRQSLGQGLEFLIYFQGNSAPDKSGLPSDRFSAERTGGSVSTLTIQRTQQEDSAVYLCASSLGLAGSTDTQYFGPGTRLTVL.

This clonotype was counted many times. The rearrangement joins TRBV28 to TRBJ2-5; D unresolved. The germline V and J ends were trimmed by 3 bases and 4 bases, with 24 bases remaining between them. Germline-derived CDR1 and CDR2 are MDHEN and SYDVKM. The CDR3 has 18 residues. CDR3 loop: CASSFGLLRAYGPETQYF. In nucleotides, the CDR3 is TGTGCCAGCAGTTTCGGGCTTCTCCGGGCCTACGGGCCAGAGACCCAGTACTTC.

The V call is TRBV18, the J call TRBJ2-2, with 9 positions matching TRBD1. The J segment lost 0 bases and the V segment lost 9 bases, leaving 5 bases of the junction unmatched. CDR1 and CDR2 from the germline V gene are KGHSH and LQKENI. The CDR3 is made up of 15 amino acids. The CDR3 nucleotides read TGTGCCAGTCCACAGGGGGCCCCGAACACCGGGGAGCTGTTTTTT. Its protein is CASPQGAPNTGELFF.

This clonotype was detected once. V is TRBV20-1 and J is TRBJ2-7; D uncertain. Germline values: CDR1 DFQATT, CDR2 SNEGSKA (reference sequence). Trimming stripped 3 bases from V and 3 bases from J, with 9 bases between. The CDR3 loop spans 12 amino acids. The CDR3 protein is CSASQNRYEQYF. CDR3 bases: TGCAGTGCTAGTCAAAATCGCTACGAGCAGTACTTC.

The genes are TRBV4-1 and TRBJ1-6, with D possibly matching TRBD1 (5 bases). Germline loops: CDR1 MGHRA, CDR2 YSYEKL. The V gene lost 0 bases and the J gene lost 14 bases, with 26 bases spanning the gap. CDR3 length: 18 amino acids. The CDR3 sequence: CASSQEGAGVGSRWALHF. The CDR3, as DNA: TGCGCCAGCAGCCAAGAAGGGGCAGGCGTTGGGTCCCGGTGGGCCCTCCACTTT.

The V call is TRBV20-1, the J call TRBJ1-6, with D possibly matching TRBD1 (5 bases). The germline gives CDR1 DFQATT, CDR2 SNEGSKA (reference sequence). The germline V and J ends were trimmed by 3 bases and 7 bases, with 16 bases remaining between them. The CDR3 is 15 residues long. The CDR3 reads CSASVGGGENSPLHF. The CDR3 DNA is TGCAGTGCTAGCGTGGGCGGGGGAGAGAATTCACCCCTCCACTTT.

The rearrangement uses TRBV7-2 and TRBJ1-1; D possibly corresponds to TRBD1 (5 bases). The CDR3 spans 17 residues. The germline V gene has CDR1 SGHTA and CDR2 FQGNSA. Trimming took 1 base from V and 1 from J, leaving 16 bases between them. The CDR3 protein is CASSLGGGVRGNTEAFF. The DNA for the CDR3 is TGTGCCAGCAGCTTAGGCGGGGGGGTTAGAGGGAACACTGAAGCTTTCTTT.

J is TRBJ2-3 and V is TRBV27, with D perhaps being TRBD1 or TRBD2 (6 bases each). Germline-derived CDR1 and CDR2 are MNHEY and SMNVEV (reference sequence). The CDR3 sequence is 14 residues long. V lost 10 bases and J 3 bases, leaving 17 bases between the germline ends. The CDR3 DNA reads TGTGCCACCTTGGGGGGCCAAAGAACAGATACGCAGTATTTT. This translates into CATLGGQRTDTQYF.

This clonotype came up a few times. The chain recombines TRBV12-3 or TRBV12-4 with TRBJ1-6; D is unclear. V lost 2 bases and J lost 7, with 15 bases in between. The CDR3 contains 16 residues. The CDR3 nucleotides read TGTGCCAGCAGTTTAAATGGCAGGTGGCTAAATTCACCCCTCCACTTT. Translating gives CASSLNGRWLNSPLHF.

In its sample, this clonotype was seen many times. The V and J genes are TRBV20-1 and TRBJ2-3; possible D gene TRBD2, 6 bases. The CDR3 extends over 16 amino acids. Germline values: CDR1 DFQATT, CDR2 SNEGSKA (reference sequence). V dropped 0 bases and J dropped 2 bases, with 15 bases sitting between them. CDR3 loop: CSARELANGDTDTQYF. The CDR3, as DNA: TGCAGTGCTAGAGAGCTAGCGAATGGGGACACAGATACGCAGTATTTT.

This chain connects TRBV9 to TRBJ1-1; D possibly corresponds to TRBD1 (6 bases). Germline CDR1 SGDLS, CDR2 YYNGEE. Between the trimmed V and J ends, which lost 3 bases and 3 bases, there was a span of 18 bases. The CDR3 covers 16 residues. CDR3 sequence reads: CASSARLGARDTEAFF. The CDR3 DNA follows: TGTGCCAGCAGCGCCCGATTGGGGGCTAGAGACACTGAAGCTTTCTTT.

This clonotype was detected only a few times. CDR3 sequence reads: CASSSSRVGTEAFF. The DNA of the CDR3 is TGTGCCAGCAGCTCCAGCCGGGTAGGCACTGAAGCTTTCTTT. The V and J genes are TRBV11-1 and TRBJ1-1; D not certain. CDR1 is SGHAT and CDR2 is FQDESV in the germline V gene (reference sequence). The CDR3 is made up of 14 amino acids. With 4 bases removed from V and 4 bases from J, the gap between germline ends came to 13 bases.

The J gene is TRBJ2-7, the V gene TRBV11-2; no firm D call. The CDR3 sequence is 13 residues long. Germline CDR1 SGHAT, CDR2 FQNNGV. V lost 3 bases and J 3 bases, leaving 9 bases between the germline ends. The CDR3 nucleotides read TGTGCCAGCAGCTTGGACGGCTTCTACGAGCAGTACTTC. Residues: CASSLDGFYEQYF. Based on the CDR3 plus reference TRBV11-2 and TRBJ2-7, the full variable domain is EAGVAQSPRYKIIEKRQSVAFWCNPISGHATLYWYQQILGQGPKLLIQFQNNGVVDDSQLPKDRFSAERLKGVDSTLKIQPAKLEDSAVYLCASSLDGFYEQYFGPGTRLTVT.

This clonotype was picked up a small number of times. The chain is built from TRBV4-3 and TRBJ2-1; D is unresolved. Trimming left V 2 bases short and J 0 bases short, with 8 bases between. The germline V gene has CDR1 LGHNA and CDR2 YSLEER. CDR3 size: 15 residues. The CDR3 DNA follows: TGCGCCAGCAGCCAACTTTTAAGCTCCTACAATGAGCAGTTCTTC. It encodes CASSQLLSSYNEQFF.

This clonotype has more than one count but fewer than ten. The CDR3 nucleotides are TGTGCCAGCAGCGAGCAGGGTGACACAGATACGCAGTATTTT. Protein sequence: CASSEQGDTDTQYF. V and J are TRBV11-2 and TRBJ2-3; the D gene is possibly TRBD1 (5 bases). CDR3 length: 14 residues. Germline V gene data show CDR1 as SGHAT and CDR2 as FQNNGV. Deletions cut 5 bases from V and 2 bases from J, with 11 bases between.

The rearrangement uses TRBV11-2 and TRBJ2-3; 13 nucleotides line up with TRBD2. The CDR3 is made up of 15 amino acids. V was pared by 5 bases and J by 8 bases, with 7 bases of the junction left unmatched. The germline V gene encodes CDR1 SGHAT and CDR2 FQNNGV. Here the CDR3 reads CASSLGLAGEGTQYF. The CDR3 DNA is TGTGCCAGCAGCCTAGGACTAGCGGGGGAAGGTACGCAGTATTTT.

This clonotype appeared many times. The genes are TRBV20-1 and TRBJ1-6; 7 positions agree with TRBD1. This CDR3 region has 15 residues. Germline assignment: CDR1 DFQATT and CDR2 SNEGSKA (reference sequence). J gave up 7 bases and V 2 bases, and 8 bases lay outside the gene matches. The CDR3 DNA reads TGCAGTGCTAGATCAGGGGGAGAAAGAAATTCACCCCTCCACTTT. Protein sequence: CSARSGGERNSPLHF.

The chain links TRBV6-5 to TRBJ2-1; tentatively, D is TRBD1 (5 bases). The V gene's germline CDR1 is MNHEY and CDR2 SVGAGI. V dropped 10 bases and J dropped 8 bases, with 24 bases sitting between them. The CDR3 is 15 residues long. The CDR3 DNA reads TGTGCCACCCGATCAGGGCATACCGAAGGCGATGAGCAGTTCTTC. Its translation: CATRSGHTEGDEQFF.